The source of this T cell receptor beta chain is a study of glioma-infiltrating T cells after dendritic cell vaccination. The wider study: Glioblastoma patients came from Phase I and II dendritic cell vaccination trials. Between about 2002 and 2013, patients got autologous tumor lysate-pulsed dendritic cell vaccines.

This CDR3 has 17 amino acids. Germline CDR1 SGHTA, CDR2 FQGNSA. V lost 4 bases, J lost 1 base, and 20 bases lay in between. Data came from immunoSEQ multiplex PCR; TCRdb stores just in-frame clones and leaves some out. The repertoire includes 99,000 or so clones, nearly 90% of them detected once, and over 2.5% sits in the top ten. As to time point: after dendritic cell vaccination, including at tumor progression/relapse. Only patients with spare fresh-frozen tumor and over two years of follow-up were included. Sample: blood, taken after dendritic cell vaccination. This chain joins TRBV7-2 and TRBJ2-7; a weak D match, TRBD2 (5 bases). This TCR was sampled from a human donor with glioblastoma. Written as DNA, the CDR3 is TGTGCCAGCAGCTCCTATGGCCTAGCCGGCGGGTCCTACGAGCAGTACTTC. This encodes CASSSYGLAGGSYEQYF.